A single sample is the source of the 13 T cell receptor beta chains below, sequenced in a study of T cells in Graves' hyperthyroidism and ophthalmopathy. From RNA transcripts, TCR beta CDR3 regions were amplified. When the TCR CDR3 underwent first-round RT-PCR, the HTBI primer set was used. TCRdb re-analysed the multiplex PCR reads in MiXCR, keeping a single row per CDR3 protein. Among about 590,000 distinct CDR3 sequences listed, approximately 15% were seen once. Sequencing was carried out using blood. The origin of the receptors is a woman in her late teens or twenties with Graves' ophthalmopathy.

Here the CDR3 reads CASSFATSGFREQYF. The CDR3 DNA follows: TGTGCCAGCAGCTTTGCGACTAGCGGTTTCAGGGAGCAGTACTTC. The V gene is TRBV7-9, the J gene TRBJ2-7, with 9 nucleotides matching TRBD2. Unmatched junction bases numbered 10, after V lost 3 bases and J lost 7 bases. The CDR3 loop spans 15 amino acids. The germline V gene encodes CDR1 SEHNR and CDR2 FQNEAQ (reference sequence).

Of note for this clonotype: A much bigger clone sits one base away, suggesting this may be a read error. J is TRBJ1-2 and V is TRBV11-3, with TRBD1 matching over 7 bases. Trimming took 4 bases from V and 9 from J; bases not matched to a gene: 17. CDR3 length: 16 residues. CDR1 is SGHNT, CDR2 YENEEA, per germline. The CDR3 nucleotides are TGTGCCAGCAGCTCTCGGGACAGCTCTAACCTGTATAGCTACACCTTC. Encoded protein: CASSSRDSSNLYSYTF. Filled out from reference TRBV11-3 and TRBJ1-2, the complete variable domain reads EAGVVQSPRYKIIEKKQPVAFWCNPISGHNTLYWYLQNLGQGPELLIRYENEEAVDDSQLPKDRFSAERLKGVDSTLKIQPAELGDSAVYLCASSSRDSSNLYSYTFGSGTRLTVV.

This clonotype was counted ten times or more. The chain has TRBV6-1 and TRBJ2-7; weak D call: TRBD1 (7 bases). V was cut by 6 bases and J by 4 bases, with 16 bases left in between. Germline V gene data show CDR1 as MNHNS and CDR2 as SASEGT. The CDR3 covers 14 residues. The CDR3 sequence: CASSRQGAGYEQYF. CDR3 coding DNA: TGTGCCAGCAGCAGACAGGGTGCGGGATACGAGCAGTACTTC.

This clonotype has ten or more counts. This rearrangement joins TRBV7-2 to TRBJ2-6; no reliable D call. CDR1 is SGHTA, CDR2 FQGNSA, per germline. The CDR3 runs 19 residues. Trimming took 1 base from V and 0 from J, leaving 16 bases between them. The DNA for the CDR3 is TGTGCCAGCAGCTTAGTAAGCTACACATTAACCTCTGGGGCCAACGTCCTGACTTTC. Protein: CASSLVSYTLTSGANVLTF.

The chain has TRBV7-9 and TRBJ2-4; 10 nucleotides match TRBD2. Germline lookup yields CDR1 SEHNR and CDR2 FQNEAQ (reference sequence). The CDR3 has 18 residues. Trimming took 5 bases from V and 1 from J; bases not matched to a gene: 11. The CDR3 sequence: CASSPPPGLAMAKNIQYF. The CDR3 nucleotides read TGTGCCAGCAGCCCGCCCCCGGGACTAGCGATGGCCAAAAACATTCAGTACTTC.

This clonotype came up a few times. The chain carries TRBV28 and TRBJ1-4, with 12 positions matching TRBD1. This CDR3 is built from 16 residues. V trimming: 3 bases; J trimming: 6 bases; junction bases outside the gene matches: 5. Germline loops: CDR1 MDHEN, CDR2 SYDVKM. DNA for the CDR3: TGTGCCAGCAGTTTGGGGGGACAGGGGGCGGATGAAAAACTGTTTTTT. Translated: CASSLGGQGADEKLFF. Full variable domain (rest looked up from reference TRBV28 and TRBJ1-4): DVKVTQSSRYLVKRTGEKVFLECVQDMDHENMFWYRQDPGLGLRLIYFSYDVKMKEKGDIPEGYSVSREKKERFSLILESASTNQTSMYLCASSLGGQGADEKLFFGSGTQLSVL.

This clonotype was seen ten or more times. The gene calls are TRBV6-1 and TRBJ1-5; 9 bases are a match to TRBD1. Germline trimming cut 6 bases from V and 7 bases from J; bases unmatched to any gene: 7. The CDR3 extends over 14 amino acids. CDR1 is MNHNS, CDR2 SASEGT, per germline. CDR3 in amino acids: CASRLDRGGQPQHF. CDR3 DNA: TGTGCCAGCAGGTTGGACAGGGGAGGACAGCCCCAGCATTTT.

The chain combines TRBV20-1 with TRBJ2-1; 8 bases map to TRBD1. The CDR3 loop spans 16 amino acids. The junction had 7 bases not matched to a gene; V was cut back by 1 base and J by 2 bases. Germline-derived CDR1 and CDR2 are DFQATT and SNEGSKA (reference sequence). The CDR3 region is CSARGSRGRTYNEQFF. The CDR3 coding sequence is TGCAGTGCTAGAGGTTCCAGGGGGCGCACCTACAATGAGCAGTTCTTC.

This chain uses TRBV9 with TRBJ2-3, with 12 bases fitting TRBD2. The J segment lost 3 bases and the V segment lost 0 bases, leaving 5 bases of the junction unmatched. Germline V lookup: CDR1 SGDLS, CDR2 YYNGEE. This CDR3 spans 17 amino acids. The CDR3 region is CASSVGLAGVLTDTQYF. In DNA form, the CDR3 reads TGTGCCAGCAGCGTAGGACTAGCGGGAGTTTTAACAGATACGCAGTATTTT.

The rearrangement joins TRBV9 to TRBJ1-4; D not resolved. Trimming took 4 bases from V and 0 from J, leaving 7 bases between them. The CDR3 covers 14 residues. CDR1 SGDLS and CDR2 YYNGEE come from the germline V gene. CDR3 sequence reads: CASSRVATNEKLFF. The CDR3 nucleotides read TGTGCCAGCAGCAGGGTTGCAACTAATGAAAAACTGTTTTTT.

This clonotype has ten or more counts. The chain recombines TRBV2 with TRBJ2-5; D perhaps matches TRBD2 (7 bases). The CDR3 has 14 amino acids. Trimming left V 8 bases short and J 7 bases short, with 20 bases between. Germline CDR1 SNHLY, CDR2 FYNNEI. The CDR3, as DNA: TGTGCCAGCGAGGGAGGGAAGGGGGTAGGGACCCAGTACTTC. It translates to CASEGGKGVGTQYF.

This clonotype was observed many times. J is TRBJ2-7 and V is TRBV6-1; 7 bases fit TRBD1. V lost 5 bases, J lost 0 bases, and 13 bases stayed unmatched. Germline CDR1 reads MNHNS; CDR2 reads SASEGT. The CDR3 loop spans 17 amino acids. The CDR3 DNA follows: TGTGCCAGCAGTTCGACGACAGGGCCCAGCTACTCCTACGAGCAGTACTTC. This gives the protein CASSSTTGPSYSYEQYF.

The V gene is TRBV19, the J gene TRBJ2-7, with 11 bases that match TRBD1. The ends lost 5 bases at V and 3 bases at J; junction bases unmatched: 6. CDR3 length equals 15 residues. CDR1 is LNHDA, CDR2 SQIVND, per germline (reference sequence). The CDR3 DNA follows: TGTGCCAGTAGTTCCCGGGACAGGGGGGACTACGAGCAGTACTTC. This translates into CASSSRDRGDYEQYF.